One and the same sample provided the 27 T cell receptor beta chains below, sequenced in a study of control samples from healthy donors and cancer patients. Sequencing used immunoSEQ multiplex PCR; TCRdb keeps in-frame clones, though not all of them. The sample includes roughly 6,000 clones, about 83% of them seen just once. The sample taken for sequencing was formalin-fixed, paraffin-embedded tissue. These receptors came from a female donor with lung cancer.

The chain employs TRBV11-3 and TRBJ2-1; tentative D call: TRBD1 (6 bases). This CDR3 is built from 11 residues. From germline, CDR1 is SGHNT and CDR2 YENEEA. V lost 5 bases to trimming and J lost 10 bases, with 9 bases between them. CDR3 nucleotide sequence: TGTGCCAGCAGCCACAGGGTAGAGCAGTTCTTC. Translation: CASSHRVEQFF.

The CDR3 region has the DNA TGTGCCAGCAGTGAGGAGGGGACAGGTTGGTTTGGCTACACCTTC. Its translation is CASSEEGTGWFGYTF. The genes are TRBV6-1 and TRBJ1-2; TRBD1 matches at 8 bases. CDR3 size: 15 residues. CDR1 is MNHNS and CDR2 is SASEGT in the germline V gene. V lost 3 bases and J lost 7; bases outside the gene matches: 10.

Only one count was recorded for this clone. The V call is TRBV4-1, the J call TRBJ2-1; the D gene is possibly TRBD1 (6 bases). The germline V and J ends were trimmed by 1 base and 8 bases, with 9 bases remaining between them. Germline V lookup: CDR1 MGHRA, CDR2 YSYEKL. The CDR3 loop spans 13 amino acids. The CDR3 spells CASSQGQADEQFF. CDR3 sequence (DNA): TGCGCCAGCAGCCAAGGACAGGCTGATGAGCAGTTCTTC.

V is TRBV3-1 (or the pseudogene TRBV3-2) and J is TRBJ1-4, with 10 bases fitting TRBD1. V dropped 6 bases and J dropped 3; count of bases not matched to a gene: 7. The CDR3 contains 16 residues. Per germline, CDR1 LGHDT and CDR2 YNNKEL (reference sequence). The CDR3 spells CASREDRGLANEKLFF. The CDR3 DNA is TGTGCCAGCAGGGAGGACAGGGGGTTGGCTAATGAAAAACTGTTTTTT.

This clone was counted only a few times. The rearrangement joins TRBV28 to TRBJ1-4; TRBD1 might be the D (5 bases). V was pared by 7 bases and J by 5 bases, with 14 bases between. This CDR3 spans 14 amino acids. CDR1 MDHEN and CDR2 SYDVKM come from the germline V gene. In nucleotides, the CDR3 is TGTGCCAGCAATTGGGCAGGGCCGAATGAAAAACTGTTTTTT. Translated, it gives CASNWAGPNEKLFF.

The V call is TRBV28, the J call TRBJ1-1, with 11 positions matching TRBD1. Unmatched junction bases numbered 6, after V lost 6 bases and J lost 9 bases. CDR1 MDHEN and CDR2 SYDVKM come from the germline V gene. The CDR3 has 13 residues. The CDR3 nucleotides read TGTGCCAGCAGGAAAGTGGACAGGGGGCAAGCTTTCTTT. This gives the protein CASRKVDRGQAFF.

The chain is built from TRBV7-6 and TRBJ2-7; D is possibly TRBD2 (6 bases). The germline V and J ends were trimmed by 1 base and 5 bases, with 21 bases remaining between them. The CDR3 spans 17 residues. Germline loops: CDR1 SGHVS, CDR2 FNYEAQ. In DNA, the CDR3 is TGTGCCAGCAGCTTAGGGGCGGGGAGAGTGGGAGCTCACGAGCAGTACTTC. Translated, it gives CASSLGAGRVGAHEQYF.

Only a few counts were recorded for this clone. The chain employs TRBV27 and TRBJ2-7; 8 positions agree with TRBD2. Germline CDR1 MNHEY, CDR2 SMNVEV (reference sequence). The junction had 10 bases not matched to a gene; V was cut back by 5 bases and J by 4 bases. The CDR3 has 15 residues. CDR3 in DNA: TGTGCCAGCAGTACCATTGGCAGCGGGAGTTACGAGCAGTACTTC. Protein sequence: CASSTIGSGSYEQYF.

This chain links TRBV7-6 with TRBJ2-7, with D tentatively TRBD1 or TRBD2 (5 bases each). CDR1 SGHVS and CDR2 FNYEAQ come from the germline V gene. This CDR3 contains 17 residues. V was clipped by 5 bases and J by 1 base, with 21 bases between them. In nucleotides, the CDR3 is TGTGCCAGCAGCCAGGGACCGTCGTTGGGGCCTTCCTACGAGCAGTACTTC. Translation gives CASSQGPSLGPSYEQYF.

This clone showed up just once. V usage is TRBV3-1 (or the pseudogene TRBV3-2) and J usage is TRBJ2-1, with D uncertain. This CDR3 contains 12 residues. Trimming shortened V by 6 bases and J by 9 bases, and 12 bases separated the two germline ends. The germline V gene has CDR1 LGHDT and CDR2 YNNKEL (reference sequence). This CDR3 reads CASSRSAVEQFF. The CDR3 nucleotides read TGTGCCAGCAGTCGGTCTGCAGTTGAGCAGTTCTTC.

Worth noting for this clone: The sample contains more than one DNA sequence encoding this CDR3. The rearrangement links TRBV9 to TRBJ2-7, with D possibly matching TRBD2 (5 bases). This CDR3 has 15 amino acids. V lost 1 base to trimming and J lost 3 bases, with 14 bases between them. Germline lookup yields CDR1 SGDLS and CDR2 YYNGEE. CDR3 nucleotides: TGTGCCAGCAGCGTATCTGACGGGAAGAACTACGAGCAGTACTTC. Translation gives CASSVSDGKNYEQYF.

The chain links TRBV7-6 to TRBJ2-2; D is undetermined. The CDR3 length is 15 residues. The V end was cut by 2 bases, the J end by 6 bases, with 13 bases between. The germline V gene encodes CDR1 SGHVS and CDR2 FNYEAQ. CDR3 loop: CASSLTLSWSGELFF. DNA of the CDR3: TGTGCCAGCAGCTTAACGCTTAGTTGGTCCGGGGAGCTGTTTTTT.

The CDR3 is CASRHTEYQETQYF. CDR3 bases: TGTGCCAGCAGACATACAGAATACCAAGAGACCCAGTACTTC. The J gene is TRBJ2-5, the V gene TRBV7-2; D uncertain. Between the trimmed V and J ends, which lost 6 bases and 0 bases, there was a span of 11 bases. Germline V CDR1 and CDR2: SGHTA, FQGNSA. The CDR3 has 14 residues.

This clone was seen a few times. The chain has TRBV7-2 and TRBJ2-1; 8 bases match TRBD1. The CDR3 loop spans 13 amino acids. J lost 9 bases, V lost 5 bases, and 6 bases had no gene match. Germline loops: CDR1 SGHTA, CDR2 FQGNSA. CDR3 loop: CASSETGAREQFF. In nucleotides, the CDR3 is TGTGCCAGCAGCGAGACAGGGGCCCGTGAGCAGTTCTTC.

This clone has only a few counts. The gene calls are TRBV5-1 and TRBJ2-7, with D perhaps TRBD1 or TRBD2 (7 bases each). V was shortened by 0 bases and J by 6 bases, with 13 bases between the two germline ends. Germline CDR1 is SGHRS and CDR2 is YFSETQ. CDR3 length equals 14 residues. The CDR3 DNA follows: TGCGCCAGCAGCTTGGAGGGGAGGGGGCGCGAGCAGTACTTC. As protein: CASSLEGRGREQYF. The variable domain in full, with the rest retrieved from reference TRBV5-1 and TRBJ2-7, is KAGVTQTPRYLIKTRGQQVTLSCSPISGHRSVSWYQQTPGQGLQFLFEYFSETQRNKGNFPGRFSGRQFSNSRSEMNVSTLELGDSALYLCASSLEGRGREQYFGPGTRLTVT.

This clone came up a few times. The chain couples TRBV28 to TRBJ2-3; TRBD1 is a possible D gene (5 bases). CDR3 length: 14 residues. V was shortened by 7 bases and J by 4 bases, with 15 bases between the two germline ends. Per germline, CDR1 MDHEN and CDR2 SYDVKM. CDR3 bases: TGTGCCAGCAATAGGGGATCACATTCAGATACGCAGTATTTT. Protein product: CASNRGSHSDTQYF.

The genes are TRBV13 and TRBJ2-3; D is undetermined. V was shortened by 6 bases and J by 3 bases, with 4 bases between the two germline ends. Looked up from germline, CDR1 is PRHDT and CDR2 is FYEKMQ (reference sequence). The CDR3 runs 11 residues. CDR3 sequence (DNA): TGTGCCAGCAGTCCTACAGATACGCAGTATTTT. Translating it yields CASSPTDTQYF.

The chain joins TRBV28 to TRBJ1-2; a weak D match, TRBD1 (5 bases). V lost 6 bases and J 3 bases, leaving 14 bases between the germline ends. CDR1 is MDHEN and CDR2 is SYDVKM in the germline V gene. The length of the CDR3 is 14 residues. CDR3 sequence: CASRRQGPDYGYTF. The CDR3 DNA reads as TGTGCCAGCAGGAGGCAGGGCCCCGACTATGGCTACACCTTC.

V is TRBV7-9 and J is TRBJ1-5; possible D gene TRBD1, 5 bases. Germline CDR1 reads SEHNR; CDR2 reads FQNEAQ (reference sequence). This CDR3 comprises 13 residues. Deletions cut 5 bases from V and 5 bases from J, with 10 bases between. CDR3 protein: CASSPSGDQPQHF. CDR3 in DNA: TGTGCCAGCAGCCCGTCGGGGGATCAGCCCCAGCATTTT.

The rearrangement uses TRBV2 and TRBJ1-2; 9 positions agree with TRBD1. Germline CDR1 SNHLY, CDR2 FYNNEI. The CDR3 sequence is 15 residues long. J lost 4 bases, V lost 1 base, and 4 bases had no gene match. CDR3 DNA sequence: TGTGCCAGCAGTGAAGAGAGGACAGGGGTCTATGGCTACACCTTC. Protein sequence: CASSEERTGVYGYTF.

The V gene is TRBV20-1, the J gene TRBJ2-5; the D call may be TRBD1 or TRBD2 (5 bases each). The CDR3 is made up of 11 amino acids. V was pared by 6 bases and J by 5 bases, with 10 bases between. Germline V gives CDR1 DFQATT, CDR2 SNEGSKA (reference sequence). The CDR3 loop is CSADEGETQYF. For the CDR3, the DNA is TGCAGTGCCGACGAGGGGGAGACCCAGTACTTC.

V gene TRBV2 combines with J gene TRBJ2-1; 12 bases are shared with TRBD2. The germline V gene encodes CDR1 SNHLY and CDR2 FYNNEI. V shed 4 bases, J shed 2 bases, and the junction held 0 bases outside the gene matches. CDR3 length equals 15 residues. CDR3 protein: CASSGTSGTYNEQFF. The CDR3, as DNA: TGTGCCAGCAGTGGGACTAGCGGGACCTACAATGAGCAGTTCTTC.

This clone turned up a few times. V gene TRBV6-5 combines with J gene TRBJ2-7; 10 nucleotides match TRBD1. J lost 6 bases, V lost 8 bases, and 13 bases had no gene match. This CDR3 contains 15 residues. Germline V gives CDR1 MNHEY, CDR2 SVGAGI. CDR3 residues: CASASLPGQGSEQYF. As DNA, the CDR3 is TGTGCCAGCGCCTCGCTTCCGGGACAGGGGTCCGAGCAGTACTTC.

The genes are TRBV30 and TRBJ1-6; possible D gene TRBD1, 5 bases. Germline V gene lookup returns CDR1 GTSNPN and CDR2 SVGIG (reference sequence). The CDR3 is 15 amino acids. The ends were cut back, 1 base at V and 7 bases at J, with 14 bases in the middle. DNA for the CDR3: TGTGCCTGGAGTGGGGAGTGGGGGGGAAATTCACCCCTCCACTTT. The encoded protein is CAWSGEWGGNSPLHF.

This chain connects TRBV5-6 to TRBJ1-6; D perhaps matches TRBD1 (6 bases). V lost 3 bases to trimming and J lost 0 bases, with 16 bases between them. The germline V gene has CDR1 SGHDT and CDR2 YYEEEE. The CDR3 is 18 residues long. This CDR3 is CASSSNSDRSSYNSPLHF. CDR3 DNA sequence: TGTGCCAGCAGCTCCAATTCTGACAGGAGCTCCTATAATTCACCCCTCCACTTT.

This chain joins TRBV25-1 and TRBJ1-3, with 7 bases aligning to TRBD1. V was clipped by 8 bases and J by 3 bases; unmatched bases: 10. The CDR3 has 15 amino acids. The germline gives CDR1 MGHDK, CDR2 SYGVNS. CDR3 nucleotides: TGTGCCAGCCTTAACGACAGGGCGTTTGGAAACACCATATATTTT. It translates to CASLNDRAFGNTIYF.

The V and J genes are TRBV6-2 or TRBV6-3 and TRBJ1-1; TRBD1 matches 10 bases. The V segment lost 3 bases and the J segment 0 bases; nucleotides outside the gene matches: 10. The germline V gene has CDR1 MNHEY and CDR2 SVGEGT. CDR3 length: 18 residues. The CDR3 region is CASSYSGTGDGLNTEAFF. The CDR3 DNA reads as TGTGCCAGCAGTTATTCGGGGACAGGGGACGGGTTGAACACTGAAGCTTTCTTT.